One sample yielded the 28 T cell receptor beta chains listed below, sequenced in a study of lymphopenia after photon versus proton radiotherapy. Repertoires were generated with immunoSEQ multiplex PCR, while TCRdb's copy carries only in-frame clones and drops some. The sample gives tens of thousands of clones, approximately 84% of which show up once; around 1.9% is in the top ten. Specimen: peripheral blood, collected from a patient treated with proton-based radiotherapy. These receptors all stem from a man aged 55 to 70 with pancreatic cancer.

The V gene is TRBV18, the J gene TRBJ2-7, with D possibly being TRBD1 or TRBD2 (5 bases each). Trimming took 3 bases from V and 3 from J, leaving 9 bases between them. Germline values: CDR1 KGHSH, CDR2 LQKENI. The CDR3 loop spans 13 amino acids. DNA for the CDR3: TGTGCCAGCTCACCCGAGGGGTACTACGAGCAGTACTTC. The encoded protein is CASSPEGYYEQYF.

CDR3 nucleotide sequence: TGTGCCAGCAGCCTTCTTGGGGGCGTCGACGCGAACACTGAAGCTTTCTTT. It encodes CASSLLGGVDANTEAFF. The rearrangement links TRBV7-9 to TRBJ1-1; TRBD1 is a possible D gene (6 bases). V shed 5 bases and J shed 1 base, with 20 bases lying between them. The CDR3 length is 17 residues. Germline assignment: CDR1 SEHNR and CDR2 FQNEAQ (reference sequence).

About this clone itself: Germline and junction disagree at one end, which may indicate a read error. This CDR3 is also generated by other DNA sequences in the sample. This chain uses TRBV10-2 with TRBJ2-7; 10 bases match TRBD1. Germline V gene lookup returns CDR1 WSHSY and CDR2 SAAADI. This CDR3 spans 12 amino acids. The CDR3 region has the DNA TGCGCCAGCGGACAGGGGGTTGGGGAGCAATACTTC. Translating it yields CASGQGVGEQYF.

This clone was detected a few times. The chain joins TRBV7-9 to TRBJ1-2; D call uncertain. Trimming took 1 base from V and 4 from J, leaving 10 bases between them. The CDR3 consists of 14 residues. Germline CDR1 is SEHNR and CDR2 is FQNEAQ (reference sequence). The CDR3 region is CASSLGDNSYGYTF. The CDR3 DNA reads as TGTGCCAGCAGCTTAGGGGATAACAGCTATGGCTACACCTTC.

The chain links TRBV6-5 to TRBJ2-7, with a weak D call TRBD2 (5 bases). This CDR3 spans 13 amino acids. V was clipped by 7 bases and J by 0 bases, with 10 bases between them. From germline, CDR1 is MNHEY and CDR2 SVGAGI. DNA for the CDR3: TGTGCCAGCAAGGAGGCTAGCTCCTACGAGCAGTACTTC. Protein product: CASKEASSYEQYF.

This clone was observed a few times. The chain combines TRBV30 with TRBJ1-1, with D perhaps matching TRBD1 (5 bases). The CDR3 totals 12 residues. With 1 base removed from V and 5 bases from J, the gap between germline ends came to 8 bases. Germline values: CDR1 GTSNPN, CDR2 SVGIG (reference sequence). The CDR3 DNA reads as TGTGCCTGGAGTGCGGGGCAAACTGAAGCTTTCTTT. Translation gives CAWSAGQTEAFF.

The chain employs TRBV19 and TRBJ2-1, with 14 positions matching TRBD2. Germline V gives CDR1 LNHDA, CDR2 SQIVND (reference sequence). After removal of 9 bases from V and 6 bases from J, the junction contained 16 bases not matched to a gene. This CDR3 comprises 18 residues. The CDR3 sequence: CASRGLAGGLGRSNEQFF. The CDR3 DNA reads TGTGCCAGCCGAGGACTAGCGGGGGGACTCGGCCGCTCCAATGAGCAGTTCTTC.

This sequence joins TRBV28 and TRBJ2-3, with D perhaps being TRBD1 or TRBD2 (6 bases each). CDR1 MDHEN and CDR2 SYDVKM come from the germline V gene. V was shortened by 3 bases and J by 4 bases, with 14 bases between the two germline ends. The CDR3 loop spans 15 amino acids. For the CDR3, the DNA is TGTGCCAGCAGTTTTAGGGGGGATTTAGCAGATACGCAGTATTTT. It is translated as CASSFRGDLADTQYF.

This chain links TRBV4-3 with TRBJ1-4; 7 bases are shared with TRBD1. The ends lost 2 bases at V and 2 bases at J; junction bases unmatched: 20. Germline CDR1 and CDR2: LGHNA and YSLEER. The CDR3 has 21 amino acids. In nucleotides, the CDR3 is TGCGCCAGCAGCCAAATAAAACGGGACAGCAGTACGAGTTGGACTAATGAAAAACTGTTTTTT. It translates to CASSQIKRDSSTSWTNEKLFF.

V usage is TRBV30 and J usage is TRBJ2-7; D remains unclear. CDR1 is GTSNPN and CDR2 is SVGIG in the germline V gene (reference sequence). V dropped 3 bases and J dropped 1 base, with 4 bases sitting between them. The CDR3 runs to 11 residues. Here the CDR3 DNA reads TGTGCCTGGAGACCGTCCTACGAGCAGTACTTC. The encoded protein is CAWRPSYEQYF.

The chain carries TRBV27 and TRBJ2-5; 11 positions match TRBD2. J was trimmed by 4 bases and V by 5 bases; bases with no gene match: 6. CDR1 and CDR2 (germline): MNHEY, SMNVEV (reference sequence). The CDR3 sequence is 15 residues long. The CDR3 here is CASSTSGSYGETQYF. In DNA, the CDR3 is TGTGCCAGCAGTACTAGCGGGAGTTATGGAGAGACCCAGTACTTC.

V and J are TRBV7-9 and TRBJ2-4; 7 nucleotides align to TRBD1. CDR3 length equals 19 residues. V dropped 5 bases and J dropped 0; count of bases not matched to a gene: 16. Germline V gene data show CDR1 as SEHNR and CDR2 as FQNEAQ (reference sequence). The CDR3 reads CASSAQLTTGAGAKNIQYF. CDR3 in DNA: TGTGCCAGCAGCGCCCAATTAACAACAGGGGCAGGAGCCAAAAACATTCAGTACTTC.

The chain joins TRBV27 to TRBJ2-5; 11 bases are shared with TRBD2. This CDR3 has 16 amino acids. The V segment lost 6 bases and the J segment 5 bases; nucleotides outside the gene matches: 11. Per the germline V gene, CDR1 is MNHEY and CDR2 is SMNVEV (reference sequence). DNA for the CDR3: TGTGCCAGCAGACCAAAACTAGCGGGAGCTACGGAGACCCAGTACTTC. Translation: CASRPKLAGATETQYF.

The chain uses TRBV9 and TRBJ2-2; possible D gene TRBD2, 5 bases. Germline V gene data show CDR1 as SGDLS and CDR2 as YYNGEE. V lost 4 bases to trimming and J lost 6 bases, with 19 bases between them. CDR3 length: 16 residues. The CDR3 loop reads CASSRAGSGVAGELFF. CDR3 bases: TGTGCCAGCAGCCGCGCCGGAAGCGGCGTGGCCGGGGAGCTGTTTTTT.

CDR3 loop: CASTDRGPSGNTIYF. The CDR3 DNA reads TGTGCCAGCACCGATAGAGGTCCCTCTGGAAACACCATATATTTT. V is TRBV5-5 and J is TRBJ1-3; D uncertain. The V gene's germline CDR1 is SGHKS and CDR2 YYEKEE (reference sequence). This CDR3 contains 15 residues. V was clipped by 6 bases and J by 0 bases, with 13 bases between them.

The genes are TRBV18 and TRBJ1-2; D is perhaps TRBD1 (6 bases). Germline V gene sequence: CDR1 KGHSH, CDR2 LQKENI. This CDR3 is 16 amino acids long. Trimming stripped 3 bases from V and 4 bases from J, with 18 bases between. CDR3 region: CASSPNKGRGAYGYTF. The CDR3 DNA reads TGTGCCAGCTCACCCAACAAGGGACGGGGGGCCTATGGCTACACCTTC.

The chain recombines TRBV28 with TRBJ2-5; weak D call: TRBD2 (6 bases). Near its end, the DNA agrees better with TRBJ2-7, so the J call may be wrong. CDR3 size: 14 residues. Germline V gene data show CDR1 as MDHEN and CDR2 as SYDVKM. The CDR3 coding sequence is TGTGCCAGCACACTAGCCCCCGGTATGATCGAGCAGTACTTC. Translating gives CASTLAPGMIEQYF.

This clone was recorded once. The gene calls are TRBV7-2 and TRBJ2-7; D not certain. The CDR3 is 14 amino acids. In germline, CDR1 is SGHTA, CDR2 FQGNSA. V was pared by 0 bases and J by 5 bases, with 11 bases between. DNA of the CDR3: TGTGCCAGCAGCTTAGCCTTTCGCGTAAACGAGCAGTACTTC. Translating it yields CASSLAFRVNEQYF.

The chain couples TRBV19 to TRBJ1-2; D is unresolved. Trimming took off 5 bases at V and 8 bases at J, with 15 bases between the two ends. The CDR3 loop spans 13 amino acids. Germline V gives CDR1 LNHDA, CDR2 SQIVND (reference sequence). The CDR3 DNA reads TGTGCCAGTAGTGCTGGAGTGAGCGTGGGCTACACCTTC. Translated: CASSAGVSVGYTF.

The rearrangement links TRBV5-4 to TRBJ2-2; D is unclear. The germline V and J ends were trimmed by 4 bases and 6 bases, with 10 bases remaining between them. Germline lookup yields CDR1 SGHNT and CDR2 YYREEE (reference sequence). The CDR3 runs to 13 residues. Here the CDR3 reads CASSRDRAGELFF. For the CDR3, the DNA is TGTGCCAGCAGCAGAGATAGGGCCGGGGAGCTGTTTTTT.

The rearrangement uses TRBV19 and TRBJ2-7; TRBD2 agrees at 12 bases. Germline V lookup: CDR1 LNHDA, CDR2 SQIVND (reference sequence). Trimming took 4 bases from V and 2 from J; bases not matched to a gene: 6. The CDR3 is 16 residues long. The CDR3 is CASSKLAGGRTYEQYF. CDR3 nucleotide sequence: TGTGCCAGTAGTAAACTAGCGGGAGGACGCACCTACGAGCAGTACTTC.

The chain joins TRBV28 to TRBJ1-4, with D possibly matching TRBD1 (6 bases). Looked up from germline, CDR1 is MDHEN and CDR2 is SYDVKM. The CDR3 has 15 residues. V shed 4 bases and J shed 7 bases, with 16 bases lying between them. Written as DNA, the CDR3 is TGTGCCAGCAGTTCTACATCAGGGGCGAGTGAAAAACTGTTTTTT. The encoded protein is CASSSTSGASEKLFF.

The chain joins TRBV25-1 to TRBJ2-2; possible D gene TRBD1, 6 bases. V was pared by 3 bases and J by 0 bases, with 11 bases between. The CDR3 covers 16 residues. From germline, CDR1 is MGHDK and CDR2 SYGVNS. The CDR3 nucleotides are TGTGCCAGCAGTGAGACAGGTGCCCCGAACACCGGGGAGCTGTTTTTT. Translating gives CASSETGAPNTGELFF.

The V and J genes are TRBV29-1 and TRBJ2-3, with D maybe TRBD2 (5 bases). The CDR3 is made up of 16 amino acids. V dropped 5 bases and J dropped 2 bases, with 20 bases sitting between them. In germline, CDR1 is SQVTM, CDR2 ANQGSEA. The chain's CDR3 is CSVLGGPSADTDTQYF. In DNA form, the CDR3 reads TGCAGCGTTTTAGGCGGGCCCTCCGCTGACACAGATACGCAGTATTTT.

The chain uses TRBV5-1 and TRBJ2-1; D gene unclear. The ends were cut back, 3 bases at V and 10 bases at J, with 20 bases in the middle. The CDR3 covers 15 residues. Germline V gene sequence: CDR1 SGHRS, CDR2 YFSETQ. The CDR3 sequence: CASSSSLPGFGEQFF. In DNA, the CDR3 is TGCGCCAGCAGCTCTTCACTACCCGGCTTCGGGGAGCAGTTCTTC.

The V gene is TRBV18, the J gene TRBJ2-7; 9 nucleotides match TRBD1. Looked up from germline, CDR1 is KGHSH and CDR2 is LQKENI. The CDR3 is 19 amino acids. After removal of 1 base from V and 6 bases from J, the junction contained 19 bases not matched to a gene. The CDR3 sequence: CASSPLTPTGTGKLGEQYF. As DNA, the CDR3 is TGTGCCAGCTCACCACTTACTCCTACGGGGACAGGGAAATTGGGCGAGCAGTACTTC.

The chain combines TRBV30 with TRBJ1-3, with D hard to call. CDR1 and CDR2 (germline): GTSNPN, SVGIG (reference sequence). Trimming took off 1 base at V and 3 bases at J, with 10 bases between the two ends. This CDR3 region has 14 residues. The CDR3 sequence is CAWSAGGGGNTIYF. The CDR3 coding sequence is TGTGCCTGGAGTGCCGGAGGCGGTGGAAACACCATATATTTT.

This chain joins TRBV5-5 and TRBJ2-7; no clear D. CDR1 and CDR2 (germline): SGHKS, YYEKEE (reference sequence). The germline V and J ends were trimmed by 3 bases and 1 base, with 11 bases remaining between them. The CDR3 contains 14 residues. The CDR3 spells CASSWRAGSYEQYF. The CDR3 DNA is TGTGCCAGCAGCTGGCGCGCAGGTTCCTACGAGCAGTACTTC.